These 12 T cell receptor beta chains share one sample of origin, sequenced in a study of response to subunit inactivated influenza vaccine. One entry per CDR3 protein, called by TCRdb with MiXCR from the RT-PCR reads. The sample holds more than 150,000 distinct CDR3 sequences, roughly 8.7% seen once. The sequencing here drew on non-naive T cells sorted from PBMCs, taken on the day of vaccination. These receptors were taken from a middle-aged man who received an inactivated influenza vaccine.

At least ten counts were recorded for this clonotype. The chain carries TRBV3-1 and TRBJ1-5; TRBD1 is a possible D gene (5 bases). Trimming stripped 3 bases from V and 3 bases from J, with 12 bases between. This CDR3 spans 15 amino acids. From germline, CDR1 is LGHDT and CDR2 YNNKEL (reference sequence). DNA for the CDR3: TGTGCCAGCAGCCAGTTCAGGGCCACCAATCAGCCCCAGCATTTT. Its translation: CASSQFRATNQPQHF.

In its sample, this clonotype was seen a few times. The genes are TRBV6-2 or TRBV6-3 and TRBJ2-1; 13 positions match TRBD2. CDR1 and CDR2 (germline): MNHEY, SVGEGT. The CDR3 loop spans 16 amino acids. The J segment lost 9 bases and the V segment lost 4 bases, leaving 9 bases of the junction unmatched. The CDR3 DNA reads TGTGCCAGCAGTTTAACGGGACTAGCGGGGCCCGGTGAGCAGTTCTTC. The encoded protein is CASSLTGLAGPGEQFF.

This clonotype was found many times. CDR3 bases: TGTGCCAGCAGCCTCTCGACAGGGATGAACACTGAAGCTTTCTTT. Translation gives CASSLSTGMNTEAFF. The chain couples TRBV7-2 to TRBJ1-1, with 7 nucleotides matching TRBD1. The trim removed 5 bases at V and 0 bases at J, leaving 6 bases unmatched. Germline-derived CDR1 and CDR2 are SGHTA and FQGNSA. This CDR3 is 15 amino acids long. Looking up the rest from reference TRBV7-2 and TRBJ1-1 gives the full variable domain: GAGVSQSPSNKVTEKGKDVELRCDPISGHTALYWYRQSLGQGLEFLIYFQGNSAPDKSGLPSDRFSAERTGGSVSTLTIQRTQQEDSAVYLCASSLSTGMNTEAFFGQGTRLTVV.

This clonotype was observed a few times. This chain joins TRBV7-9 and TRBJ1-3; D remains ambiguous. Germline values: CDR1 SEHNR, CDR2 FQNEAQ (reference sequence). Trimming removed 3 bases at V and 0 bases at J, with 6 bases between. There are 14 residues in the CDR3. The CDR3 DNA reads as TGTGCCAGCAGCTTTCCGAGCTCTGGAAACACCATATATTTT. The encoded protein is CASSFPSSGNTIYF.

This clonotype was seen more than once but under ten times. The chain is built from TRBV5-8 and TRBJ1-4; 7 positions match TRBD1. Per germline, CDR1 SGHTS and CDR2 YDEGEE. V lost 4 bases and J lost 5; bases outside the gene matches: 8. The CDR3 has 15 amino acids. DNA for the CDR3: TGTGCCAGCAGCGGACACCGGGACAGAAATGAAAAACTGTTTTTT. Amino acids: CASSGHRDRNEKLFF.

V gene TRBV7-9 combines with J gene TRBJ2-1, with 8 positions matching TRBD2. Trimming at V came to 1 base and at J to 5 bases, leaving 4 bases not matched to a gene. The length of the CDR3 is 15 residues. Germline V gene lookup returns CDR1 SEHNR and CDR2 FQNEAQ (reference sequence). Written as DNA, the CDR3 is TGTGCCAGCAGCTTAGAAGGACTAGCTAACAATGAGCAGTTCTTC. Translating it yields CASSLEGLANNEQFF. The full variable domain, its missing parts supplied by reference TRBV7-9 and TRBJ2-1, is DTGVSQNPRHKITKRGQNVTFRCDPISEHNRLYWYRQTLGQGPEFLTYFQNEAQLEKSRLLSDRFSAERPKGSFSTLEIQRTEQGDSAMYLCASSLEGLANNEQFFGPGTRLTVL.

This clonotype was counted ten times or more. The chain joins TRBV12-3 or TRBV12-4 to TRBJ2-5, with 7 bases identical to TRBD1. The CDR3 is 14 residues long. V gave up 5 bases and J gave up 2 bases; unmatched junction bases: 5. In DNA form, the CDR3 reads TGTGCCAGCAGTCCCGGGACAGATCAAGAGACCCAGTACTTC. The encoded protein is CASSPGTDQETQYF.

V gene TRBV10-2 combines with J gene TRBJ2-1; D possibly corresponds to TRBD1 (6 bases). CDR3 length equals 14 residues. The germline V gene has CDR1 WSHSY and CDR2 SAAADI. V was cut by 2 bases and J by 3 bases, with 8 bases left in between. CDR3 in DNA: TGCGCCAGCAGTGAGGAGGGGGTCTACAATGAGCAGTTCTTC. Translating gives CASSEEGVYNEQFF.

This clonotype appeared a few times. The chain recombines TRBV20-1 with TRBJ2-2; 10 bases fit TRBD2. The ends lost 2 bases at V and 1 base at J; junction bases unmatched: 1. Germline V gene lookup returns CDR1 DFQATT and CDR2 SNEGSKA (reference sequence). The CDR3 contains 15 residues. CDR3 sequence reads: CSARRTSGNTGELFF. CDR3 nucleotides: TGCAGTGCTAGAAGGACTAGCGGGAACACCGGGGAGCTGTTTTTT.

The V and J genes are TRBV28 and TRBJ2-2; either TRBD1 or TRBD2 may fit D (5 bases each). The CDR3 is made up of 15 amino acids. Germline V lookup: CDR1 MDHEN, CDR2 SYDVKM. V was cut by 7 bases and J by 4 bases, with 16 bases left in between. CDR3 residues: CASILTGTTTGELFF. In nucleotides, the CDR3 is TGTGCCAGCATCCTTACCGGGACCACCACCGGGGAGCTGTTTTTT.

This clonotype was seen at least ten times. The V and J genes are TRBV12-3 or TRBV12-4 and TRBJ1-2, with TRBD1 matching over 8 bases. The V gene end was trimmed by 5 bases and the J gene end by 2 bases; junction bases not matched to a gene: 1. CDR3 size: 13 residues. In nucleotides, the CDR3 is TGTGCCAGCAGTCGGACAGGGAACTATGGCTACACCTTC. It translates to CASSRTGNYGYTF.

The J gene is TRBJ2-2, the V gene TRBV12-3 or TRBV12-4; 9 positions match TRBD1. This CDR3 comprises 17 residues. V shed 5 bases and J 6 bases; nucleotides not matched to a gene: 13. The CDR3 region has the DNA TGTGCCAGCAGTCTTATCCCGGGACAGGGAGTCCCCGGGGAGCTGTTTTTT. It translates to CASSLIPGQGVPGELFF.